This is a list of T cell receptor beta chains from one sample in a study of blood T cell repertoires in COVID-19. Profiling relied on immunoSEQ multiplex PCR, and the TCRdb table lists in-frame clones only, not all of them. The sample has approximately 21,000 clones; roughly four fifths are singletons. The sequenced material came from peripheral blood. All receptors derive from a human donor in a cohort sampled during active or convalescent COVID-19. CDR3s include the opening cysteine and the closing phenylalanine or tryptophan. Each record gives: V gene, J gene, clone size, D gene, CDR3 DNA, CDR3 protein. A D gene is named only where the DNA matches it firmly. Rows may omit the clone size; those that give it use once, few, many or a size class.

V gene: TRBV27
J gene: TRBJ2-3
clone size: few
D gene: TRBD2
CDR3 DNA: TGTGCCACGCACGCCGCTAACGGGGGGATAGATACGCAGTATTTT
CDR3 protein: CATHAANGGIDTQYF

V gene: TRBV4-3
J gene: TRBJ2-3
clone size: -
D gene: -
CDR3 DNA: TGCGCCAGCAGCCAAAGCGGGTATAGCACAGATACGCAGTATTTT
CDR3 protein: CASSQSGYSTDTQYF

V gene: TRBV7-2
J gene: TRBJ2-5
clone size: -
D gene: TRBD2
CDR3 DNA: TGTGCCAGCAGCCGCCTTTCTAGCGGGGGTAAGGAGACCCAGTACTTC
CDR3 protein: CASSRLSSGGKETQYF

V gene: TRBV20-1
J gene: TRBJ2-2
clone size: -
D gene: -
CDR3 DNA: TGCAGTGCTAGTCAGGGCAGGGAGCTGTTTTTT
CDR3 protein: CSASQGRELFF

V gene: TRBV10-3
J gene: TRBJ1-6
clone size: medium-sized
D gene: TRBD1
CDR3 DNA: TGTGCCACAACGACAGGGCAGTCCCTCCACTTT
CDR3 protein: CATTTGQSLHF

V gene: TRBV2
J gene: TRBJ1-2
clone size: once
D gene: TRBD1
CDR3 DNA: TGTGCCAGCAGTGAAGGCGGGACAGGGGACTATGGCTACACCTTC
CDR3 protein: CASSEGGTGDYGYTF

V gene: TRBV6-5
J gene: TRBJ1-3
clone size: -
D gene: TRBD1
CDR3 DNA: TGTGCCAGCAGTTACTCAGGGGGGACAGGTGGAAACACCATATATTTT
CDR3 protein: CASSYSGGTGGNTIYF

V gene: TRBV2
J gene: TRBJ1-5
clone size: -
D gene: -
CDR3 DNA: TGTGCCAGCAGTGACATGGGCGGGAGCAATCAGCCCCAGCATTTT
CDR3 protein: CASSDMGGSNQPQHF

V gene: TRBV11-2
J gene: TRBJ2-7
clone size: -
D gene: TRBD1
CDR3 DNA: TGTGCCAGCAGCGGCGTACAGGGGAGATTCTACGAGCAGTACTTC
CDR3 protein: CASSGVQGRFYEQYF

V gene: TRBV29-1
J gene: TRBJ2-3
clone size: -
D gene: -
CDR3 DNA: TGCAGCGTTGTGGAACAGGGCACAGATACGCAGTATTTT
CDR3 protein: CSVVEQGTDTQYF

V gene: TRBV29-1
J gene: TRBJ1-6
clone size: many
D gene: -
CDR3 DNA: TGCAGCGTTGAAGCTATCCCTCCCCCCCCCGGGGAACGTAATTCACCCCTCCACTTT
CDR3 protein: CSVEAIPPPPGERNSPLHF

V gene: TRBV7-2
J gene: TRBJ2-2
clone size: few
D gene: TRBD2
CDR3 DNA: TGTGCCAGCAGCTTAGTGGCTAGCGGGAGAGGGGAGCTGTTTTTT
CDR3 protein: CASSLVASGRGELFF

V gene: TRBV7-2
J gene: TRBJ1-6
clone size: -
D gene: -
CDR3 DNA: TGTGCCAGCAGCTCCCTTTGGACACAAGCCTATAATTCACCCCTCCACTTT
CDR3 protein: CASSSLWTQAYNSPLHF

V gene: TRBV6-5
J gene: TRBJ1-5
clone size: -
D gene: TRBD1
CDR3 DNA: TGTGCCAGCGCCAACAGGGGGCTAAATCAGCCCCAGCATTTT
CDR3 protein: CASANRGLNQPQHF

V gene: TRBV18
J gene: TRBJ2-2
clone size: -
D gene: -
CDR3 DNA: TGTGCCAGCTCACCAAGGTCGACACCAACGAACACCGGGGAGCTGTTTTTT
CDR3 protein: CASSPRSTPTNTGELFF

V gene: TRBV5-4
J gene: TRBJ1-2
clone size: -
D gene: TRBD1
CDR3 DNA: TGTGCCAGCAGTAAACCCCGGCCAGGGGGTAAAACTAACTATGGCTACACCTTC
CDR3 protein: CASSKPRPGGKTNYGYTF

V gene: TRBV7-2
J gene: TRBJ2-2
clone size: -
D gene: TRBD1
CDR3 DNA: TGTGCCAGCAGCCGTCGGGGACAGGGGAGTTCCGGGGAGCTGTTTTTT
CDR3 protein: CASSRRGQGSSGELFF

V gene: TRBV10-3
J gene: TRBJ1-2
clone size: -
D gene: -
CDR3 DNA: TGTGCCATCAGTCCAGAAAAGACGGGCTATGGCTACACCTTC
CDR3 protein: CAISPEKTGYGYTF

V gene: TRBV28
J gene: TRBJ1-2
clone size: -
D gene: TRBD1
CDR3 DNA: TGTGCCAGCATCCCCGGGACAGGGTTAAATGGCTACACCTTC
CDR3 protein: CASIPGTGLNGYTF